Each of the 22 T cell receptor beta chains below was sequenced from the same sample in a study of T cell changes during pregnancy in multiple sclerosis. Using immunoSEQ multiplex PCR, the repertoire was profiled, and TCRdb retains in-frame clones only, with some absent. Of approximately 100,000 clones listed, 90% to 95% were seen once; the top ten hold 2% to 2.5%. The sample was peripheral blood, taken in the third trimester of pregnancy. The receptor set was obtained from a female donor with multiple sclerosis, enrolled in a pregnancy study.

The gene calls are TRBV6-4 and TRBJ1-1; D is uncertain. Per the germline V gene, CDR1 is MRHNA and CDR2 is SNTAGT. CDR3 length: 14 amino acids. The ends were cut back, 5 bases at V and 4 bases at J, with 14 bases in the middle. The CDR3 protein is CASSQQSEGTEAFF. CDR3 bases: TGTGCCAGCAGTCAACAGTCTGAGGGCACTGAAGCTTTCTTT.

This rearrangement joins TRBV9 to TRBJ2-7; 10 positions agree with TRBD2. This CDR3 is 16 amino acids long. V shed 3 bases and J 2 bases; nucleotides not matched to a gene: 8. Germline V gene data show CDR1 as SGDLS and CDR2 as YYNGEE. In DNA form, the CDR3 reads TGTGCCAGCAGCGCCCAAAAGGGGACTAGCGCCTACGAGCAGTACTTC. This codes for CASSAQKGTSAYEQYF.

This sequence joins TRBV19 and TRBJ1-2; possibly TRBD1 for D (6 bases). The CDR3 has 12 amino acids. Germline loops: CDR1 LNHDA, CDR2 SQIVND (reference sequence). V lost 6 bases to trimming and J lost 8 bases, with 13 bases between them. The CDR3 DNA is TGTGCCAGTAGACCCCAGGGGTACGGCTACACCTTC. Amino acid sequence: CASRPQGYGYTF.

The gene calls are TRBV29-1 and TRBJ2-1, with 11 bases aligning to TRBD2. Germline assignment: CDR1 SQVTM and CDR2 ANQGSEA. The length of the CDR3 is 14 residues. The V gene end was trimmed by 2 bases and the J gene end by 9 bases; junction bases not matched to a gene: 6. The CDR3: CSVETRLAGFEQFF. CDR3 in DNA: TGCAGCGTTGAAACCCGACTAGCGGGATTTGAGCAGTTCTTC.

On this clone: Germline and junction disagree at one end, which may indicate a read error. The CDR3 loop reads CASSLAGGEETQYF. The CDR3 region has the DNA TGTGCTAGCAGCTTAGCGGGGGGGGAAGAGACCCAGTACTTC. J is TRBJ2-5 and V is TRBV7-7; 11 bases are shared with TRBD2. The CDR3 extends over 14 amino acids. CDR1 is SSHAT, CDR2 FNYEAQ, per germline (reference sequence). Full variable domain (remainder filled in from reference TRBV7-7 and TRBJ2-5): GAGVSQSPRYKVTKRGQDVTLRCDPISSHATLYWYQQALGQGPEFLTYFNYEAQPDKSGLPSDRFSAERPEGSISTLTIQRTEQRDSAMYRCASSLAGGEETQYFGPGTRLLVL.

Notes on this clone: Other DNA sequences within the sample encode an identical CDR3. The chain couples TRBV5-1 to TRBJ1-2; 11 bases map to TRBD1. V lost 0 bases to trimming and J lost 8 bases; unmatched junction nucleotides: 3. The CDR3 has 14 residues. CDR1 and CDR2 from the germline V gene are SGHRS and YFSETQ. The CDR3 here is CASSLAGTGGGYTF. The CDR3 region has the DNA TGCGCCAGCAGCTTGGCCGGGACAGGGGGAGGCTACACCTTC.

V gene TRBV7-6 combines with J gene TRBJ2-2; tentative D call: TRBD2 (5 bases). From germline, CDR1 is SGHVS and CDR2 FNYEAQ. This CDR3 is built from 12 residues. Deletions cut 3 bases from V and 8 bases from J, with 7 bases between. The DNA for the CDR3 is TGTGCCAGCAGCTTCGGACTGGGGGAGCTGTTTTTT. Translation: CASSFGLGELFF.

The V call is TRBV4-1, the J call TRBJ1-2, with 10 nucleotides matching TRBD1. The CDR3 covers 15 residues. The junction had 6 bases not matched to a gene; V was cut back by 1 base and J by 7 bases. The V gene's germline CDR1 is MGHRA and CDR2 YSYEKL. The CDR3 loop reads CASSQVGTGEFGYTF. CDR3 DNA: TGCGCCAGCAGCCAAGTTGGGACAGGGGAGTTTGGCTACACCTTC.

The V call is TRBV6-5, the J call TRBJ1-2; D is unclear. Trimming cost V 8 bases and J 5 bases, with 18 bases left between them. Looked up from germline, CDR1 is MNHEY and CDR2 is SVGAGI. This CDR3 is built from 14 residues. The chain's CDR3 is CASSDGGLKYGYTF. The CDR3 DNA follows: TGTGCCAGCTCCGACGGCGGACTGAAATATGGCTACACCTTC.

The V gene is TRBV2, the J gene TRBJ1-1; D might be TRBD1 (5 bases). The V gene's germline CDR1 is SNHLY and CDR2 FYNNEI. Trimming left V 10 bases short and J 3 bases short, with 15 bases between. CDR3 length: 13 amino acids. CDR3: CATRRGVDTEAFF. In DNA, the CDR3 is TGTGCCACGCGGAGGGGAGTGGACACTGAAGCTTTCTTT.

The chain joins TRBV2 to TRBJ1-5, with D possibly being TRBD1 (6 bases). Between the trimmed V and J ends, which lost 5 bases and 4 bases, there was a span of 15 bases. The germline V gene encodes CDR1 SNHLY and CDR2 FYNNEI. The CDR3 totals 15 residues. The CDR3 DNA reads TGTGCCAGCAGTATTGATGGCAGGGGTAATCAGCCCCAGCATTTT. It specifies CASSIDGRGNQPQHF.

J is TRBJ2-3 and V is TRBV18; 10 bases match TRBD1. J lost 4 bases, V lost 4 bases, and 5 bases had no gene match. The length of the CDR3 is 15 residues. Germline CDR1 and CDR2: KGHSH and LQKENI. This chain's CDR3 is CASSQDRGESDTQYF. The CDR3 nucleotides read TGTGCCAGCTCACAGGACAGGGGGGAATCAGATACGCAGTATTTT.

The chain couples TRBV5-1 to TRBJ1-4; no definite D call. The CDR3 spans 14 residues. Germline V gene sequence: CDR1 SGHRS, CDR2 YFSETQ. Trimming took 4 bases from V and 8 from J, leaving 15 bases between them. The CDR3 nucleotides read TGCGCCAGCAGCCAAGACATCGGTAGAGAAAAACTGTTTTTT. Amino acids: CASSQDIGREKLFF.

The chain couples TRBV10-3 to TRBJ2-7; 10 bases align to TRBD1. V was clipped by 6 bases and J by 4 bases; unmatched bases: 6. Germline lookup yields CDR1 ENHRY and CDR2 SYGVKD. This CDR3 has 14 amino acids. Written as DNA, the CDR3 is TGTGCCATCAGAGCCGGGACAGGGGTGTACGAGCAGTACTTC. Translating it yields CAIRAGTGVYEQYF.

The rearrangement joins TRBV28 to TRBJ1-1; D possibly corresponds to TRBD1 (6 bases). The germline V gene has CDR1 MDHEN and CDR2 SYDVKM. Trimming cost V 7 bases and J 2 bases, with 11 bases left between them. The CDR3 sequence is 13 residues long. CDR3 bases: TGTGCCAGCAACGTACAGGGAAACACTGAAGCTTTCTTT. Protein: CASNVQGNTEAFF. Complete variable domain (other parts from reference TRBV28 and TRBJ1-1): DVKVTQSSRYLVKRTGEKVFLECVQDMDHENMFWYRQDPGLGLRLIYFSYDVKMKEKGDIPEGYSVSREKKERFSLILESASTNQTSMYLCASNVQGNTEAFFGQGTRLTVV.

The gene calls are TRBV27 and TRBJ2-1; 7 nucleotides align to TRBD1. This CDR3 region has 16 residues. V shed 6 bases and J 8 bases; nucleotides not matched to a gene: 16. Germline CDR1 MNHEY, CDR2 SMNVEV (reference sequence). The CDR3 coding sequence is TGTGCCAGCAGCGGGTCGAGGGGGCCTCTAGTCGATGAGCAGTTCTTC. Protein sequence: CASSGSRGPLVDEQFF.

The chain is built from TRBV28 and TRBJ2-1; the D is unclear. Germline CDR1 and CDR2: MDHEN and SYDVKM. The CDR3 has 13 residues. V gave up 3 bases and J gave up 0 bases, with 3 bases separating them. The CDR3 loop reads CASSFSSYNEQFF. CDR3 DNA: TGTGCCAGCAGTTTCAGCTCCTACAATGAGCAGTTCTTC.

J is TRBJ1-3 and V is TRBV29-1, with unresolved D. The CDR3 has 12 residues. The V end lost 4 bases, the J end lost 0 bases, and 4 bases lay between the germline ends. The germline V gene has CDR1 SQVTM and CDR2 ANQGSEA. The CDR3 bases are TGCAGCGTTGGTCACTCTGGAAACACCATATATTTT. Translation gives CSVGHSGNTIYF.

The CDR3, as DNA: TGTGCCAGCAGTTACTCCTTTCGACAGGGAGGCACTGAAGCTTTCTTT. Translation gives CASSYSFRQGGTEAFF. This chain connects TRBV6-5 to TRBJ1-1; 7 bases fit TRBD1. The CDR3 contains 16 residues. Germline values: CDR1 MNHEY, CDR2 SVGAGI. V lost 0 bases to trimming and J lost 4 bases; unmatched junction nucleotides: 8.

The chain carries TRBV5-1 and TRBJ2-7, with D possibly matching TRBD1 (6 bases). The CDR3 contains 15 residues. The germline gives CDR1 SGHRS, CDR2 YFSETQ. The germline V and J ends were trimmed by 0 bases and 5 bases, with 15 bases remaining between them. CDR3 nucleotide sequence: TGCGCCAGCAGCTTGGAGGGGGTGGGTATCGACGAGCAGTACTTC. This codes for CASSLEGVGIDEQYF.

The chain uses TRBV11-2 and TRBJ1-3; a weak D match, TRBD1 (5 bases). The V end was cut by 2 bases, the J end by 0 bases, with 14 bases between. There are 17 residues in the CDR3. Germline V gene sequence: CDR1 SGHAT, CDR2 FQNNGV. The CDR3 is CASSLNSQVISGNTIYF. The CDR3 coding sequence is TGTGCCAGCAGCTTAAACTCACAGGTGATCTCTGGAAACACCATATATTTT.

This chain joins TRBV5-4 and TRBJ1-3; D call uncertain. Germline CDR1 and CDR2: SGHNT and YYREEE (reference sequence). The ends were cut back, 9 bases at V and 0 bases at J, with 10 bases in the middle. The CDR3 has 13 amino acids. The CDR3 loop is CATGGSSGNTIYF. CDR3 nucleotide sequence: TGTGCCACCGGCGGGAGCTCTGGAAACACCATATATTTT.